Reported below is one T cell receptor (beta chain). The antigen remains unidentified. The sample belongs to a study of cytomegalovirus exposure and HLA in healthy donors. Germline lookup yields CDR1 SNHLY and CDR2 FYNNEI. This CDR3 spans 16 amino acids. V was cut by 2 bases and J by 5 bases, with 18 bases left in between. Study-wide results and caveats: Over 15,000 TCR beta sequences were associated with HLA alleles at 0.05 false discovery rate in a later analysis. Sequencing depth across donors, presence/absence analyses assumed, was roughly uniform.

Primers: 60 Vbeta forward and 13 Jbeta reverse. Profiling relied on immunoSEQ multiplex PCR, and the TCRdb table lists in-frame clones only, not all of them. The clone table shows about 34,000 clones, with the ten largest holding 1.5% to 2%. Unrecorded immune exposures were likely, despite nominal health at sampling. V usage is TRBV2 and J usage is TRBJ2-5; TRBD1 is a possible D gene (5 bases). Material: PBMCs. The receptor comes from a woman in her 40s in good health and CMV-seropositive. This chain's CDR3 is CASSENGLGKGETQYF. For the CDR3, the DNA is TGTGCCAGCAGTGAAAATGGGCTAGGAAAGGGGGAGACCCAGTACTTC.